One sample yielded the 18 T cell receptor beta chains listed below, sequenced in a study of lymphopenia after photon versus proton radiotherapy. Measured with immunoSEQ multiplex PCR; TCRdb has only the in-frame clones, and not every one. The sample lists fewer than 25,000 clones, approximately 90% seen once, with more than 9.5% in the top ten. Source: peripheral blood, taken from a patient treated with proton-based radiotherapy. All receptors derive from a man older than 75 with esophageal cancer.

V gene TRBV11-3 combines with J gene TRBJ2-7; no clear D. The CDR3 has 14 residues. Germline V lookup: CDR1 SGHNT, CDR2 YENEEA. Trimming removed 7 bases at V and 4 bases at J, with 17 bases between. The CDR3 nucleotides read TGTGCCAGCACCTCCCCGTCCTCCTCTTACGAGCAGTACTTC. This gives the protein CASTSPSSSYEQYF.

This clone was recorded only once. V and J are TRBV10-1 and TRBJ2-7, with D uncertain. Between the trimmed V and J ends, which lost 3 bases and 5 bases, there was a span of 14 bases. This CDR3 has 14 residues. Germline loops: CDR1 WNHNN, CDR2 SYGVQD (reference sequence). In DNA, the CDR3 is TGCGCCAGCAGTGACCTTTTAAGGGCCGACGAGCAGTACTTC. It codes for CASSDLLRADEQYF.

The chain links TRBV5-1 to TRBJ1-1; 10 bases match TRBD1. The junction had 4 bases not matched to a gene; V was cut back by 4 bases and J by 1 base. Germline CDR1 and CDR2: SGHRS and YFSETQ. The CDR3 is 15 amino acids. The CDR3 DNA reads TGCGCCAGCAGCGATCGGACAGGGGGGAACACTGAAGCTTTCTTT. Translating it yields CASSDRTGGNTEAFF.

The V and J genes are TRBV19 and TRBJ2-3, with 10 bases lining up with TRBD2. This CDR3 comprises 14 residues. V dropped 3 bases and J dropped 6; count of bases not matched to a gene: 3. Germline CDR1 LNHDA, CDR2 SQIVND (reference sequence). As DNA, the CDR3 is TGTGCCAGTAGTATGGAGCGGGGGGGCGATACGCAGTATTTT. Protein sequence: CASSMERGGDTQYF.

The chain links TRBV6-5 to TRBJ1-3; the D is unclear. The CDR3 sequence is 14 residues long. CDR1 is MNHEY and CDR2 is SVGAGI in the germline V gene. The germline V and J ends were trimmed by 6 bases and 0 bases, with 9 bases remaining between them. The CDR3 sequence: CASRGGSSGNTIYF. The CDR3 coding sequence is TGTGCCAGCAGGGGTGGCAGCTCTGGAAACACCATATATTTT.

The rearrangement links TRBV30 to TRBJ1-1; a possible D gene is TRBD1 (5 bases). There are 17 residues in the CDR3. V lost 4 bases, J lost 0 bases, and 21 bases lay in between. CDR1 is GTSNPN, CDR2 SVGIG, per germline (reference sequence). The CDR3 DNA reads as TGTGCCTGGAATACCCTCCCTTCTTGGGGCATGAACACTGAAGCTTTCTTT. This encodes CAWNTLPSWGMNTEAFF.

The V and J genes are TRBV5-1 and TRBJ2-6; perhaps TRBD2 as D (5 bases). V was trimmed by 5 bases and J by 2 bases, leaving 8 bases between them. Germline CDR1 SGHRS, CDR2 YFSETQ. The CDR3 has 14 amino acids. The CDR3 coding sequence is TGCGCCAGCAGGCCCGGGACTGGGGCCAACGTCCTGACTTTC. This translates into CASRPGTGANVLTF.

The chain joins TRBV5-1 to TRBJ2-5; 7 positions match TRBD1. The CDR3 length is 13 residues. The V segment lost 6 bases and the J segment 7 bases; nucleotides outside the gene matches: 9. Germline lookup yields CDR1 SGHRS and CDR2 YFSETQ. The CDR3 here is CASTTGQAGTQYF. CDR3 sequence (DNA): TGCGCCAGCACCACCGGACAGGCGGGGACCCAGTACTTC.

As regards this clone: The conserved phenylalanine or tryptophan is not found at the CDR3 terminus, so this likely reflects a read error. This sequence joins TRBV10-3 and TRBJ1-1; a possible D gene is TRBD1 (6 bases). This CDR3 comprises 13 residues. From germline, CDR1 is ENHRY and CDR2 SYGVKD. Trimming took off 6 bases at V and 9 bases at J, with 17 bases between the two ends. The CDR3 loop is CAISPASGEQAFL. CDR3 nucleotide sequence: TGTGCCATCAGCCCCGCCTCAGGGGAGCAAGCTTTCCTT.

This clone was recorded once. This chain connects TRBV19 to TRBJ2-6; tentatively, D is TRBD2 (5 bases). The CDR3 has 16 residues. Per the germline V gene, CDR1 is LNHDA and CDR2 is SQIVND (reference sequence). V was shortened by 4 bases and J by 2 bases, with 12 bases between the two germline ends. The CDR3 coding sequence is TGTGCCAGTAGTACCCCTTGGGAGACTGGGGCCAACGTCCTGACTTTC. This sequence encodes CASSTPWETGANVLTF.

This clone was found a few times. J is TRBJ2-7 and V is TRBV5-4; no firm D call. The CDR3 has 13 amino acids. Trimming left V 2 bases short and J 3 bases short, with 9 bases between. The germline V gene encodes CDR1 SGHNT and CDR2 YYREEE (reference sequence). The CDR3 spells CASSFKGSYEQYF. The CDR3 DNA follows: TGTGCCAGCAGCTTTAAGGGCAGCTACGAGCAGTACTTC.

CDR3 in amino acids: CASSLDSANTGELFF. In DNA form, the CDR3 reads TGTGCCAGCAGCTTAGACAGCGCGAACACCGGGGAGCTGTTTTTT. The chain couples TRBV7-9 to TRBJ2-2, with D unclear. The germline CDR1 and CDR2 sequences are SEHNR and FQNEAQ (reference sequence). Trimming removed 1 base from V and 0 bases from J, with 6 bases in between. The CDR3 sequence is 15 residues long.

The chain couples TRBV21-1 to TRBJ2-5. TRBV21-1 is a pseudogene. This CDR3 region has 14 residues. In DNA, the CDR3 is TGTGCCAGCAGCGCCGGGACCCCTCAAGAGACCCAGTACTTC. It encodes CASSAGTPQETQYF.

This clone appeared a few times. The J gene is TRBJ1-6, the V gene TRBV9, with D possibly being TRBD1 (6 bases). This CDR3 is 14 amino acids long. Germline CDR1 reads SGDLS; CDR2 reads YYNGEE. V dropped 0 bases and J dropped 10 bases, with 11 bases sitting between them. CDR3 sequence reads: CASSVGGQSSPLHF. CDR3 sequence (DNA): TGTGCCAGCAGCGTAGGCGGACAGTCCTCACCCCTCCACTTT. Full variable domain (remainder filled in from reference TRBV9 and TRBJ1-6): DSGVTQTPKHLITATGQRVTLRCSPRSGDLSVYWYQQSLDQGLQFLIQYYNGEERAKGNILERFSAQQFPDLHSELNLSSLELGDSALYFCASSVGGQSSPLHFGNGTRLTVT.

This clone has just one count. The CDR3 nucleotides are TGTGCCAGCAGTGAAGTGGCGGGAGGGGCCGGGGAGCTGTTTTTT. Translating it yields CASSEVAGGAGELFF. The chain joins TRBV6-1 to TRBJ2-2, with 9 bases fitting TRBD2. The CDR3 runs 15 residues. Germline trimming cut 1 base from V and 6 bases from J; bases unmatched to any gene: 3. From germline, CDR1 is MNHNS and CDR2 SASEGT.

The rearrangement links TRBV27 to TRBJ2-7; the D gene is possibly TRBD1 (6 bases). Trimming pared 2 bases from V and 0 bases from J, leaving 11 bases between. Germline assignment: CDR1 MNHEY and CDR2 SMNVEV (reference sequence). The CDR3 is 15 amino acids. This CDR3 is CASSLKGESSYEQYF. In DNA form, the CDR3 reads TGTGCCAGCAGTTTAAAGGGGGAGAGCTCCTACGAGCAGTACTTC.

CDR3 bases: TGTGCCAGCAGCAAAGACACAGGGAAGGGTGGCTACACCTTC. This translates into CASSKDTGKGGYTF. The rearrangement links TRBV21-1 to TRBJ1-2; the D call of TRBD1 is as the table states it, not checked on the DNA. TRBV21-1 is reported as a pseudogene. The length of the CDR3 is 14 residues.

CDR3 sequence: CASSPGRGGETQYF. The CDR3 bases are TGTGCCAGCAGCCCCGGACGGGGAGGAGAGACCCAGTACTTC. The chain combines TRBV7-3 with TRBJ2-5; the D gene is possibly TRBD2 (6 bases). The CDR3 loop spans 14 amino acids. The germline V gene has CDR1 SGHTA and CDR2 FQGTGA. The V end was cut by 5 bases, the J end by 4 bases, with 14 bases between.